This T cell receptor beta chain was sequenced in a study of spatial heterogeneity in lung cancer. Study-wide context: When follow-up PBMC samples existed, they were sequenced (at a median of approximately two years after resection). Beta-chain sequences were consistently detected more often than alpha-chain sequences.

The CDR3 has 15 residues. The V end was cut by 3 bases, the J end by 7 bases, with 16 bases between. In germline, CDR1 is SEHNR, CDR2 FQNEAQ (reference sequence). This clonotype was picked up a small number of times. Each molecule of TCR cDNA was tagged with one unique molecular identifier. One entry per CDR3 protein results from TCRdb running MiXCR on the 5' RACE reads. The data contain about 43,000 distinct CDR3 sequences, about 22% of them singletons. Time point: blood at routine non-recurrence follow-up after resection. Frozen PBMC, nontumor lung or tumor provided whole RNA, which was sequenced unsorted.

The clonotype comes from a female donor with early-stage non-small cell lung cancer. This sequence joins TRBV7-9 and TRBJ2-4; D might be TRBD2 (5 bases). This specimen was PBMCs, taken at follow-up. CDR3 amino acids: CASSLRWGAGNIQYF. DNA of the CDR3: TGTGCCAGCAGCTTGAGATGGGGAGCTGGGAACATTCAGTACTTC. The full variable domain, completed using reference TRBV7-9 and TRBJ2-4, is DTGVSQNPRHKITKRGQNVTFRCDPISEHNRLYWYRQTLGQGPEFLTYFQNEAQLEKSRLLSDRFSAERPKGSFSTLEIQRTEQGDSAMYLCASSLRWGAGNIQYFGAGTRLSVL.